Sequencing of this T cell receptor (beta chain) was carried out in a study of blood T cells in healthy people across ages. Broader study findings: Any conclusive comparison of naive versus antigen-experienced cells was prevented by using unsorted PBMCs. Across the age range, TCR beta diversity per million T cells fell in a roughly linear way.

Worth noting for this clonotype: Its antigen is unidentified.

Drawing of peripheral blood yielded 8.5 to 10 milliliters from each donor. CDR3 size: 17 residues. J was trimmed by 2 bases and V by 3 bases; bases with no gene match: 6. In germline, CDR1 is KGHSH, CDR2 LQKENI. Combining a sample-barcoded 5' primer with a J-beta primer mix, a second PCR ran for roughly 6 to 12 cycles. Unique molecular identifiers of 12 random nucleotides labeled each cDNA. TCRdb re-called the 5' RACE reads through MiXCR, storing one row per CDR3 protein. The sample records about a million distinct CDR3 sequences, about 53% being singletons. The source is an older woman in good health. Sequences were obtained from blood. The chain employs TRBV18 and TRBJ2-3; 12 bases match TRBD2. The DNA for the CDR3 is TGTGCCAGCTCACCTCGGACTAGCGGGGAAAACACAGATACGCAGTATTTT. It encodes CASSPRTSGENTDTQYF.